This T cell receptor (beta chain) originates from a study of cytomegalovirus exposure and HLA in healthy donors. Study results and caveats: The study listed roughly 160 cytomegalovirus-associated TCR beta chains. Later analysis associated a missense DCLRE1C variant with TCR beta V- and J-gene trimming.

This clone was seen just once. What it binds is unknown. The junction does not match germline at one end; this may be a read error. 60 Vbeta and 13 Jbeta primers were used in PCR. The data were produced by immunoSEQ multiplex PCR, yet TCRdb's version contains in-frame clones alone and is incomplete. The data contain under 300,000 clones, approximately 82% of them seen just once; the ten biggest clones take up less than 9%. CDR1 is SEHNR, CDR2 FQNEAQ, per germline (reference sequence). The CDR3 extends over 12 amino acids. The sequenced sample was PBMCs. The sequence came from a woman aged 55-75 years in good health and CMV-seropositive. The J gene is TRBJ2-7, the V gene TRBV7-9; no firm D call. As DNA, the CDR3 is TGTTCCAGCAGCCCTTCGTCCTACGAGCAGTACTTC. Amino acid sequence: CSSSPSSYEQYF.